This note documents a single T cell receptor beta chain sequence. Its antigen is undetermined. The sample belongs to a study of OX40 agonist ivuxolimab in advanced cancers. Study-wide findings and caveats: The CD4+ and CD8+ T cells in the blood had expanded clonally by week 6 at 0.1 to 3.0 mg/kg.

Germline CDR1 is SNHLY and CDR2 is FYNNEI. The V end was cut by 7 bases, the J end by 6 bases, with 18 bases between. The CDR3 contains 14 residues. Profiling relied on immunoSEQ multiplex PCR, and the TCRdb table lists in-frame clones only, not all of them. The repertoire includes about 52,000 clones, 86% of them detected once, and roughly 6.7% sits in the top ten. Sequenced material: CD4+ or CD8+ T cells sorted from blood, taken in a trial of the OX40 agonist ivuxolimab. The receptor comes from an adult with an advanced solid tumor such as melanoma, head and neck, liver or kidney cancer. The J gene is TRBJ1-1, the V gene TRBV2; D might be TRBD1 (5 bases). For the CDR3, the DNA is TGTGCCAGCACCCTTGGGGGTGTGAGGCCTGAAGCTTTCTTT. It yields the protein CASTLGGVRPEAFF.